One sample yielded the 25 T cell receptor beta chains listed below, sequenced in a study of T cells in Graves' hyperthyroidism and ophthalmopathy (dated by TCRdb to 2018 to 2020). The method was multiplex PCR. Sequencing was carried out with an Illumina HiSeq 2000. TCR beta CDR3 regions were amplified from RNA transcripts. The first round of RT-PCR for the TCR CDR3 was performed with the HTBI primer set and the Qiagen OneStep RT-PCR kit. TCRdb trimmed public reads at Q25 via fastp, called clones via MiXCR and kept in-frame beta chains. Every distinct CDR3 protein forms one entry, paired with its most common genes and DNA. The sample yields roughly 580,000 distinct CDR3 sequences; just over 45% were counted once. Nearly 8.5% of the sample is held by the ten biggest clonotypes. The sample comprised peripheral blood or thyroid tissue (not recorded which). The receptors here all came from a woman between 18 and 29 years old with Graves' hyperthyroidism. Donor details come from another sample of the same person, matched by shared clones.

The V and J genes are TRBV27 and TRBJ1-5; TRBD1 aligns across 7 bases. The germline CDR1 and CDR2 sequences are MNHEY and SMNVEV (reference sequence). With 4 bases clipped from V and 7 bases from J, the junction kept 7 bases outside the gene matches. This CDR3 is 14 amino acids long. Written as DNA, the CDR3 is TGTGCCAGCAGTTCCAGACAGGGTGAGCAGCCCCAGCATTTT. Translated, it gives CASSSRQGEQPQHF.

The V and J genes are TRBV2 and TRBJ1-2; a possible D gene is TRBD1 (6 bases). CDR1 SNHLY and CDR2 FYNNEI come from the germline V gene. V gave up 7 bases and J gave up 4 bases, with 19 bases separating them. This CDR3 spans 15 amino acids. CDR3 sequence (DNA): TGTGCCAGCAATCCGGGTGGGGGGGCCACCTATGGCTACACCTTC. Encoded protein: CASNPGGGATYGYTF. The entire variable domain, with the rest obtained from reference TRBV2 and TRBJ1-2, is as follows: EPEVTQTPSHQVTQMGQEVILRCVPISNHLYFYWYRQILGQKVEFLVSFYNNEISEKSEIFDDQFSVERPDGSNFTLKIRSTKLEDSAMYFCASNPGGGATYGYTFGSGTRLTVV.

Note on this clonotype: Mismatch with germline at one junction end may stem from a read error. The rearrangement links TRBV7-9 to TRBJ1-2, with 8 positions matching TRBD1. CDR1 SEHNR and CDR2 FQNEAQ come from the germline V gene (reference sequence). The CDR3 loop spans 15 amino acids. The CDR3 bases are TGTGCCAGCAGCAATAGCAACGGACAGGGCTATGGCCACACCTTC. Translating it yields CASSNSNGQGYGHTF.

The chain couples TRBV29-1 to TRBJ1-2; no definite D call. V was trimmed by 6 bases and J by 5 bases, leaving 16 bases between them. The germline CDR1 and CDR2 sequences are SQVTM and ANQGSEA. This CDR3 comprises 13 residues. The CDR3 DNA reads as TGCAGCGTCCCCGGGTCCTATGAGTATGGCTACACCTTC. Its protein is CSVPGSYEYGYTF.

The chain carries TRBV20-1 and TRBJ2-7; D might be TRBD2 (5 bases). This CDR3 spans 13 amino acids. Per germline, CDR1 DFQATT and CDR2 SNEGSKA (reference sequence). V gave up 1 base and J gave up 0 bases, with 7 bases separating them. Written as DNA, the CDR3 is TGCAGTGCTAGAGGGGAGAACTCCTACGAGCAGTACTTC. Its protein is CSARGENSYEQYF.

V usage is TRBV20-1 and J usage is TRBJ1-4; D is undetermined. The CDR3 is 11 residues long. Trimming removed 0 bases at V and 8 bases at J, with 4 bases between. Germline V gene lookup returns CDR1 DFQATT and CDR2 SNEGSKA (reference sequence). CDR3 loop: CSARDREKLFF. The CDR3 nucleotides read TGCAGTGCTAGAGATCGGGAAAAACTGTTTTTT.

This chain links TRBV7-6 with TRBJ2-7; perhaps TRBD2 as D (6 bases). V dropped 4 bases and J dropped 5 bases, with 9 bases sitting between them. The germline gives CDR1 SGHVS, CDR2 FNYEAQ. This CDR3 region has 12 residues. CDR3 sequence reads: CASSSSGDEQYF. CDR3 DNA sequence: TGTGCCAGCAGCTCCTCGGGGGACGAGCAGTACTTC.

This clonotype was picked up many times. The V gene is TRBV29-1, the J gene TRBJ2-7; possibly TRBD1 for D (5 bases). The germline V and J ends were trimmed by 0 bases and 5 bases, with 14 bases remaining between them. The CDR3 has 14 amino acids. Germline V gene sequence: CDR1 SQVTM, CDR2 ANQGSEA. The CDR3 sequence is CSVEDIVWGNEQYF. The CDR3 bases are TGCAGCGTTGAAGATATAGTTTGGGGCAACGAGCAGTACTTC.

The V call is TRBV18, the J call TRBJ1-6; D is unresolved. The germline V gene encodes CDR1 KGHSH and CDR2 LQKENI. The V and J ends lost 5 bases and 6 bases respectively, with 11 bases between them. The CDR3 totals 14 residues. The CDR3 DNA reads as TGTGCCAGCTCAGACCGAGATCTTAATTCACCCCTCCACTTT. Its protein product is CASSDRDLNSPLHF.

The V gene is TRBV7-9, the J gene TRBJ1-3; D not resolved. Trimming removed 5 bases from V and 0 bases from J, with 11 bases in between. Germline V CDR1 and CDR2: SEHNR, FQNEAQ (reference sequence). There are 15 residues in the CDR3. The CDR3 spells CASSVDGFSGNTIYF. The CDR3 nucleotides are TGTGCCAGCAGCGTAGACGGATTCTCTGGAAACACCATATATTTT.

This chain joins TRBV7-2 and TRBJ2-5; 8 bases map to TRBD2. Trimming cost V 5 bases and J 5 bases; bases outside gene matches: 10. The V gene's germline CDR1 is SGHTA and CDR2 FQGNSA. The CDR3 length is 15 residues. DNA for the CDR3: TGTGCCAGCAGCGCCCGGGACGGGAGGGATGAGACCCAGTACTTC. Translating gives CASSARDGRDETQYF.

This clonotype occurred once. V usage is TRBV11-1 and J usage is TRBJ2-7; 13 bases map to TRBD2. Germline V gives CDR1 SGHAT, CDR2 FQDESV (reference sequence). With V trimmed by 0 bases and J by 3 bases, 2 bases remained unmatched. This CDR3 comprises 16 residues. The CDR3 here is CASSLAGTSGIYEQYF. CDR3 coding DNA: TGTGCCAGCAGCTTAGCGGGGACTAGCGGGATCTACGAGCAGTACTTC.

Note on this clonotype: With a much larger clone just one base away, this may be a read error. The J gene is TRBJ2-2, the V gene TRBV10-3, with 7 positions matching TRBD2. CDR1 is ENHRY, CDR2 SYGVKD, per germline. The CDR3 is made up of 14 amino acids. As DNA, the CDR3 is TGTGCCATCTCCGCTAGCGGCCTCACCTGGGAGCTGTTTTTT. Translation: CAISASGLTWELFF.

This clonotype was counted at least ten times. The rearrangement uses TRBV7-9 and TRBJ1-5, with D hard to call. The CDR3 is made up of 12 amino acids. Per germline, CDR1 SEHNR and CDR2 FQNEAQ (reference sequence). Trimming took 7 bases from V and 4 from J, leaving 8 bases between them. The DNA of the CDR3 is TGTGCCAGCACCATAGGGAATCAGCCCCAGCATTTT. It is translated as CASTIGNQPQHF. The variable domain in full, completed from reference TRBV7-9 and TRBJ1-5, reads DTGVSQNPRHKITKRGQNVTFRCDPISEHNRLYWYRQTLGQGPEFLTYFQNEAQLEKSRLLSDRFSAERPKGSFSTLEIQRTEQGDSAMYLCASTIGNQPQHFGDGTRLSIL.

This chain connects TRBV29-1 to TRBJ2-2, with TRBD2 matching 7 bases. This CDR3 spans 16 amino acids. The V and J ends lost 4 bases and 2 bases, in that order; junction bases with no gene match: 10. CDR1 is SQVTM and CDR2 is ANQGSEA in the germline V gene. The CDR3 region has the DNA TGCAGCGTTGGTCCGGGGGGTCTCTTTAACACCGGGGAGCTGTTTTTT. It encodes CSVGPGGLFNTGELFF.

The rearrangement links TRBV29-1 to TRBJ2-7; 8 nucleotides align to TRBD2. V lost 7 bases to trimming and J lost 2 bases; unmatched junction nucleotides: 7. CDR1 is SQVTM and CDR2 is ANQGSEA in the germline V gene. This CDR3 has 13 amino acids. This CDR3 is CSAGAGGTYEQYF. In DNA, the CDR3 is TGCAGCGCCGGCGCGGGAGGTACCTACGAGCAGTACTTC.

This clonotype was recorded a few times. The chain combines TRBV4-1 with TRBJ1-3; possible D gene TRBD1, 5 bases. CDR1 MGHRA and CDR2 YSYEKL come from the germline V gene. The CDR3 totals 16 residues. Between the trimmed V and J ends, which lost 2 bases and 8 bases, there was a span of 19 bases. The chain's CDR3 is CASSQPWGPRWDTIYF. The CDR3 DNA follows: TGCGCCAGCAGCCAACCGTGGGGACCAAGATGGGACACCATATATTTT.

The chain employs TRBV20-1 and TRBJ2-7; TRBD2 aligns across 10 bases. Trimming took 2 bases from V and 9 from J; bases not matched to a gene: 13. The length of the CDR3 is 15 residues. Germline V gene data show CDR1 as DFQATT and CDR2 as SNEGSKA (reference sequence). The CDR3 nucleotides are TGCAGTGCTAGACTAGCGGGAGCGGGCACAGATACGCAGTACTTC. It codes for CSARLAGAGTDTQYF.

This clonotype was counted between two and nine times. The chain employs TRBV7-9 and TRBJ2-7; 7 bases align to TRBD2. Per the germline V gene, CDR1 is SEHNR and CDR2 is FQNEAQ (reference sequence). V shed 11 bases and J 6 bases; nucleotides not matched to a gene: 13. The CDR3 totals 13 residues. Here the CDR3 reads CAGSEIGGSEQYF. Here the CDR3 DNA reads TGTGCCGGCTCAGAGATTGGCGGGAGCGAGCAGTACTTC. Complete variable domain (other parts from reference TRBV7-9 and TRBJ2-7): DTGVSQNPRHKITKRGQNVTFRCDPISEHNRLYWYRQTLGQGPEFLTYFQNEAQLEKSRLLSDRFSAERPKGSFSTLEIQRTEQGDSAMYLCAGSEIGGSEQYFGPGTRLTVT.

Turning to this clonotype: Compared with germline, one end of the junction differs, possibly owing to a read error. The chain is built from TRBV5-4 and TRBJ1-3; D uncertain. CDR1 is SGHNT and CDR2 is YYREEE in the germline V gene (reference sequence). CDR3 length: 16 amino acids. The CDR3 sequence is CASSQGDLFSGNTIYF. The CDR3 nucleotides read TGCGCCAGCAGCCAAGGCGACTTGTTCTCTGGAAACACCATATATTTT.

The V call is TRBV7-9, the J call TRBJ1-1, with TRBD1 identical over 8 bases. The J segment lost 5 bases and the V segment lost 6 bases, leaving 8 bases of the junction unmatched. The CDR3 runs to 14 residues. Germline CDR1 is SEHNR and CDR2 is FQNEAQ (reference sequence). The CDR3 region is CASSFTGGETEAFF. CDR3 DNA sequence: TGTGCCAGCAGTTTTACAGGGGGGGAGACTGAAGCTTTCTTT.

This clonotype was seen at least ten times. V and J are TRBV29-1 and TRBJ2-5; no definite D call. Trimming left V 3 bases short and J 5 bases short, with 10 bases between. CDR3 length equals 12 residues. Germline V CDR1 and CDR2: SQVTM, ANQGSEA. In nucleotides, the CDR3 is TGCAGCGTTGATCGTGGATCGGAGACCCAGTACTTC. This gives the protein CSVDRGSETQYF.

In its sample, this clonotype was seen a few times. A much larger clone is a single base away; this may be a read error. Here the CDR3 reads CASSAANTEAFF. The CDR3 coding sequence is TGTGCCAGCAGTGCGGCGAACACTGAAGCTTTCTTT. The genes are TRBV2 and TRBJ1-1, with D hard to call. The germline V gene encodes CDR1 SNHLY and CDR2 FYNNEI. The CDR3 is made up of 12 amino acids. V shed 4 bases and J shed 1 base, with 4 bases lying between them.

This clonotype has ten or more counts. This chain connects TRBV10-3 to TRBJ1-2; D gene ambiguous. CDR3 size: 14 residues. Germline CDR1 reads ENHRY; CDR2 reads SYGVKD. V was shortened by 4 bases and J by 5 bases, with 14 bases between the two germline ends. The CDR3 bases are TGTGCCATCAGTGTTGTTGAGGCCTCTTATGGCTACACCTTC. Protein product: CAISVVEASYGYTF.

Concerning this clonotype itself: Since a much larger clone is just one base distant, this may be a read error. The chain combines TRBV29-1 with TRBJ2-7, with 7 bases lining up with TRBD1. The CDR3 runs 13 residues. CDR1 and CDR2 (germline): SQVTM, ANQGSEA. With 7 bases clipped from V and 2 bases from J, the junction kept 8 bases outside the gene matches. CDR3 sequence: CSGGDSSPYEQYF. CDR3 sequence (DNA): TGCAGCGGAGGGGACAGCAGCCCCTACGAGCAGTACTTC.